This T cell receptor beta chain was documented in a study of CD8 T cells in ankylosing spondylitis. With 2 bases removed from V and 3 bases from J, the gap between germline ends came to 15 bases. Germline CDR1 reads SGDLS; CDR2 reads YYNGEE. This CDR3 is 15 amino acids long. General study results and limits: Disease-linked clones were CD8+ and relatively rare in peripheral blood. Matched synovial fluid from ankylosing spondylitis patients was reported to be enriched for disease-linked clones. About 8 highly homologous variants made up a TCR beta motif, and this motif appeared characteristic of ankylosing spondylitis blood.

Library preparation for TCR beta used quantitative 5'-RACE with molecular barcodes. TCRdb redid the calling of the 5' RACE reads with MiXCR, one entry per CDR3 protein. The sample has about 220,000 distinct CDR3 sequences, 6% to 8.5% seen once. This clonotype was counted ten times or more. The target antigen is unknown. The sequence came from a male donor with ankylosing spondylitis. The sample comprised blood, either unsorted or a sorted T cell fraction (not recorded which). The V call is TRBV9, the J call TRBJ2-7; possibly TRBD2 for D (6 bases). CDR3 protein: CASSVEGYPFYEQYF. For the CDR3, the DNA is TGTGCCAGCAGCGTGGAGGGGTATCCCTTCTACGAGCAGTACTTC. The full variable domain, rest sourced from reference TRBV9 and TRBJ2-7, is DSGVTQTPKHLITATGQRVTLRCSPRSGDLSVYWYQQSLDQGLQFLIQYYNGEERAKGNILERFSAQQFPDLHSELNLSSLELGDSALYFCASSVEGYPFYEQYFGPGTRLTVT.